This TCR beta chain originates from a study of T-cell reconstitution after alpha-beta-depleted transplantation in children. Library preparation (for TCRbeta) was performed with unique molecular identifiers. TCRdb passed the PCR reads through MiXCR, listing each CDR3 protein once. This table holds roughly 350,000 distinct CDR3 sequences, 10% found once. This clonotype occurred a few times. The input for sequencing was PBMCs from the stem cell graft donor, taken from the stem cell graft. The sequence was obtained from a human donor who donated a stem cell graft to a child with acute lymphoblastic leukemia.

In nucleotides, the CDR3 is TGTGCCAGCAGTTACTCGAGCAGGGTCACCGGGGAGCTGTTTTTT. As protein: CASSYSSRVTGELFF. The genes are TRBV6-5 and TRBJ2-2; weak D call: TRBD1 (5 bases). The CDR3 covers 15 residues. Between the trimmed V and J ends, which lost 0 bases and 4 bases, there was a span of 9 bases. Per germline, CDR1 MNHEY and CDR2 SVGAGI.